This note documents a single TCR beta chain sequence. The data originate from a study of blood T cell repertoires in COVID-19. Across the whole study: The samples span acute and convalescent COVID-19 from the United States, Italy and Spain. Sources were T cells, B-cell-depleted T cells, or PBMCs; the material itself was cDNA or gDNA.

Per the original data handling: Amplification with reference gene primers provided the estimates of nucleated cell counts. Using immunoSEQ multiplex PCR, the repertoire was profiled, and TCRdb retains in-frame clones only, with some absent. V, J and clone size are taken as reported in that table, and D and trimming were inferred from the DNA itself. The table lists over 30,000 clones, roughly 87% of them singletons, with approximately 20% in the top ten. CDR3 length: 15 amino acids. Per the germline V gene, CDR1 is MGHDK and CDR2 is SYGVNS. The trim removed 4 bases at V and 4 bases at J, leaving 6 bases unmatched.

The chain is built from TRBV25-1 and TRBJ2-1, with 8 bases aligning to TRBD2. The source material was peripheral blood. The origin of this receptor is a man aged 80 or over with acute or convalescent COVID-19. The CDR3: CASSGAGAIYNEQFF. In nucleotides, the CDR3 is TGTGCCAGCAGTGGAGCGGGGGCCATATACAATGAGCAGTTCTTC.